Presented here are 24 T cell receptor beta chains from one specimen sequenced in a study of cytomegalovirus exposure and HLA in healthy donors. The PCR employed 60 Vbeta primers together with 13 Jbeta primers. Sequenced by immunoSEQ multiplex PCR; TCRdb stores in-frame clones only, minus some. The repertoire holds 200,000 or so clones, with 60% to 85% as singletons. Sequencing was done on a sample of PBMCs. Receptor source: a man aged 40-55 years in good health and CMV-seronegative.

The chain has TRBV7-2 and TRBJ2-3, with 7 bases that match TRBD2. V lost 4 bases to trimming and J lost 8 bases; unmatched junction nucleotides: 9. The germline V gene encodes CDR1 SGHTA and CDR2 FQGNSA. The CDR3 has 14 amino acids. CDR3 DNA: TGTGCCAGCAGCTATAAGACTAGCCTGGGTACGCAGTATTTT. Protein product: CASSYKTSLGTQYF. Full variable domain (rest looked up from reference TRBV7-2 and TRBJ2-3): GAGVSQSPSNKVTEKGKDVELRCDPISGHTALYWYRQSLGQGLEFLIYFQGNSAPDKSGLPSDRFSAERTGGSVSTLTIQRTQQEDSAVYLCASSYKTSLGTQYFGPGTRLTVL.

The genes are TRBV5-4 and TRBJ2-2, with 13 bases matching TRBD2. Germline V lookup: CDR1 SGHNT, CDR2 YYREEE (reference sequence). CDR3 length: 17 amino acids. Trimming removed 3 bases from V and 6 bases from J; junction bases left unmatched: 8. CDR3 sequence: CASSSPTSGGWAGELFF. CDR3 coding DNA: TGTGCCAGCAGCTCTCCGACTAGCGGGGGGTGGGCCGGGGAGCTGTTTTTT. Together with reference TRBV5-4 and TRBJ2-2, the CDR3 gives the full variable domain: ETGVTQSPTHLIKTRGQQVTLRCSSQSGHNTVSWYQQALGQGPQFIFQYYREEENGRGNFPPRFSGLQFPNYSSELNVNALELDDSALYLCASSSPTSGGWAGELFFGEGSRLTVL.

This chain uses TRBV5-1 with TRBJ2-3; perhaps TRBD1 as D (5 bases). Germline V gene lookup returns CDR1 SGHRS and CDR2 YFSETQ. CDR3 size: 14 residues. Trimming took 0 bases from V and 0 from J, leaving 5 bases between them. The DNA for the CDR3 is TGCGCCAGCAGCTTGGAGGGGAGCACAGATACGCAGTATTTT. It is translated as CASSLEGSTDTQYF. The variable domain in full, with the rest retrieved from reference TRBV5-1 and TRBJ2-3, is KAGVTQTPRYLIKTRGQQVTLSCSPISGHRSVSWYQQTPGQGLQFLFEYFSETQRNKGNFPGRFSGRQFSNSRSEMNVSTLELGDSALYLCASSLEGSTDTQYFGPGTRLTVL.

V and J are TRBV28 and TRBJ2-2, with D maybe TRBD2 (5 bases). Trimming shortened V by 3 bases and J by 0 bases, and 8 bases separated the two germline ends. Germline V CDR1 and CDR2: MDHEN, SYDVKM. This CDR3 region has 15 residues. The CDR3, as DNA: TGTGCCAGCAGTTTTGAGGGCCCGAACACCGGGGAGCTGTTTTTT. Its protein is CASSFEGPNTGELFF.

This chain links TRBV28 with TRBJ2-3; D uncertain. V was clipped by 1 base and J by 1 base, with 3 bases between them. The germline CDR1 and CDR2 sequences are MDHEN and SYDVKM. The CDR3 loop spans 13 amino acids. In nucleotides, the CDR3 is TGTGCCAGCAGTTTATCAGGCACAGATACGCAGTATTTT. Residues: CASSLSGTDTQYF.

The chain has TRBV5-6 and TRBJ2-7, with D tentatively TRBD2 (5 bases). CDR1 is SGHDT and CDR2 is YYEEEE in the germline V gene. CDR3 length: 15 amino acids. V was shortened by 3 bases and J by 6 bases, with 19 bases between the two germline ends. The CDR3 loop reads CASSSTVIGEGEQYF. The CDR3 bases are TGTGCCAGCAGCTCTACCGTAATTGGTGAGGGCGAGCAGTACTTC. Together with reference TRBV5-6 and TRBJ2-7, the CDR3 gives the full variable domain: DAGVTQSPTHLIKTRGQQVTLRCSPKSGHDTVSWYQQALGQGPQFIFQYYEEEERQRGNFPDRFSGHQFPNYSSELNVNALLLGDSALYLCASSSTVIGEGEQYFGPGTRLTVT.

About this clone: The same CDR3 can be traced to other DNA sequences in this sample. The V gene is TRBV27, the J gene TRBJ2-1, with 15 bases identical to TRBD2. The V and J ends lost 5 bases and 7 bases, in that order; junction bases with no gene match: 3. The CDR3 length is 15 residues. In germline, CDR1 is MNHEY, CDR2 SMNVEV (reference sequence). CDR3 loop: CASSPGTSGRNEQFF. In DNA, the CDR3 is TGTGCCAGCAGTCCCGGGACTAGCGGGAGGAATGAGCAGTTCTTC.

The rearrangement uses TRBV10-1 and TRBJ1-1; D remains ambiguous. V was trimmed by 5 bases and J by 2 bases, leaving 9 bases between them. Germline lookup yields CDR1 WNHNN and CDR2 SYGVQD (reference sequence). This CDR3 contains 13 residues. In nucleotides, the CDR3 is TGCGCCAGCAGTCAATTTCCCAACACTGAAGCTTTCTTT. Translated, it gives CASSQFPNTEAFF.

The chain couples TRBV29-1 to TRBJ2-3; TRBD2 aligns across 7 bases. Germline V lookup: CDR1 SQVTM, CDR2 ANQGSEA. The CDR3 spans 13 residues. For the CDR3, the DNA is TGCGGCACCCGGGACGGGAGGACAGATACGCAGTATTTT. Translated, it gives CGTRDGRTDTQYF.

The chain combines TRBV6-4 with TRBJ2-1; TRBD2 matches 9 bases. V trimming: 1 base; J trimming: 2 bases; junction bases outside the gene matches: 3. CDR1 MRHNA and CDR2 SNTAGT come from the germline V gene. CDR3 length: 16 residues. CDR3 amino acids: CASSDLASGTYNEQFF. CDR3 sequence (DNA): TGTGCCAGCAGTGACTTGGCTAGCGGGACCTACAATGAGCAGTTCTTC.

This rearrangement joins TRBV30 to TRBJ2-1, with 7 bases lining up with TRBD2. This CDR3 comprises 12 residues. Germline loops: CDR1 GTSNPN, CDR2 SVGIG (reference sequence). J was trimmed by 7 bases and V by 1 base; bases with no gene match: 1. DNA for the CDR3: TGTGCCTGGAGTGGGGGGGGGAATGAGCAGTTCTTC. It specifies CAWSGGGNEQFF.

The chain carries TRBV5-6 and TRBJ2-3; possible D gene TRBD2, 6 bases. From germline, CDR1 is SGHDT and CDR2 YYEEEE. The CDR3 contains 15 residues. The germline V and J ends were trimmed by 0 bases and 0 bases, with 8 bases remaining between them. The CDR3 region is CASSLAGTSTDTQYF. The CDR3 region has the DNA TGTGCCAGCAGCTTGGCAGGGACTAGCACAGATACGCAGTATTTT.

The chain joins TRBV10-3 to TRBJ1-3; unclear D gene. V lost 11 bases and J lost 3, with 5 bases in between. This CDR3 is 10 amino acids long. Germline CDR1 reads ENHRY; CDR2 reads SYGVKD. The CDR3: CAAGGNTIYF. The CDR3 DNA is TGTGCCGCAGGTGGAAACACCATATATTTT.

As DNA, the CDR3 is TGTGCCAGCAGTCCCTCCGGGGGTCCCACTGAAGCTTTCTTT. This sequence encodes CASSPSGGPTEAFF. The chain recombines TRBV27 with TRBJ1-1; D is possibly TRBD1 (5 bases). Trimming cost V 5 bases and J 4 bases, with 14 bases left between them. Germline assignment: CDR1 MNHEY and CDR2 SMNVEV (reference sequence). This CDR3 is built from 14 residues.

In its sample, this clone is medium-sized. The chain employs TRBV6-4 and TRBJ2-1, with 8 nucleotides matching TRBD2. CDR1 is MRHNA, CDR2 SNTAGT, per germline. The CDR3 contains 13 residues. Trimming at V came to 4 bases and at J to 6 bases, leaving 2 bases not matched to a gene. CDR3 loop: CASSAGTSNEQFF. CDR3 nucleotide sequence: TGTGCCAGCAGTGCCGGGACTAGCAATGAGCAGTTCTTC.

This chain links TRBV4-1 with TRBJ1-2, with 8 bases aligning to TRBD1. This CDR3 region has 15 residues. Trimming at V came to 2 bases and at J to 6 bases, leaving 8 bases not matched to a gene. CDR1 MGHRA and CDR2 YSYEKL come from the germline V gene. The CDR3 protein is CASSQPRQGRNGYTF. The CDR3 DNA follows: TGCGCCAGCAGCCAACCCAGACAGGGGCGGAATGGCTACACCTTC.

This chain connects TRBV9 to TRBJ2-7, with 7 bases aligning to TRBD1. The CDR3 length is 12 residues. The J segment lost 5 bases and the V segment lost 5 bases, leaving 4 bases of the junction unmatched. Germline loops: CDR1 SGDLS, CDR2 YYNGEE. The CDR3 here is CASSPGGNEQYF. Here the CDR3 DNA reads TGTGCCAGCAGTCCAGGGGGTAACGAGCAGTACTTC.

A single count supports this clone. This chain uses TRBV6-5 with TRBJ2-7; unclear D gene. Between the trimmed V and J ends, which lost 6 bases and 2 bases, there was a span of 11 bases. Germline V gene lookup returns CDR1 MNHEY and CDR2 SVGAGI. This CDR3 has 13 amino acids. The CDR3 region is CASSPLSPYEQYF. The CDR3, as DNA: TGTGCCAGCAGCCCGTTGAGCCCCTACGAGCAGTACTTC.

The V call is TRBV5-1, the J call TRBJ2-3, with 8 bases identical to TRBD1. From germline, CDR1 is SGHRS and CDR2 YFSETQ. Trimming took 0 bases from V and 1 from J; bases not matched to a gene: 4. The CDR3 extends over 16 amino acids. CDR3 loop: CASSLGTGQGTDTQYF. CDR3 DNA sequence: TGCGCCAGCAGCTTGGGGACGGGACAGGGCACAGATACGCAGTATTTT. Full variable domain (remainder filled in from reference TRBV5-1 and TRBJ2-3): KAGVTQTPRYLIKTRGQQVTLSCSPISGHRSVSWYQQTPGQGLQFLFEYFSETQRNKGNFPGRFSGRQFSNSRSEMNVSTLELGDSALYLCASSLGTGQGTDTQYFGPGTRLTVL.

J is TRBJ2-1 and V is TRBV5-4; tentatively, D is TRBD2 (6 bases). Germline V gene sequence: CDR1 SGHNT, CDR2 YYREEE (reference sequence). This CDR3 is built from 13 residues. V shed 5 bases and J shed 9 bases, with 15 bases lying between them. The CDR3 bases are TGTGCCAGCAGGCTAGGAGGGGCGGGTGAGCAGTTCTTC. This translates into CASRLGGAGEQFF.

This clone was counted only a few times. The chain couples TRBV4-3 to TRBJ1-3, with D maybe TRBD1 (5 bases). Germline CDR1 reads LGHNA; CDR2 reads YSLEER. The V end was cut by 0 bases, the J end by 0 bases, with 9 bases between. The length of the CDR3 is 16 residues. DNA for the CDR3: TGCGCCAGCAGCCAAGAATGGGGCAGCTCTGGAAACACCATATATTTT. Translation gives CASSQEWGSSGNTIYF.

V gene TRBV29-1 combines with J gene TRBJ1-2; 9 bases line up with TRBD1. Germline V gene data show CDR1 as SQVTM and CDR2 as ANQGSEA. The length of the CDR3 is 16 residues. V lost 3 bases to trimming and J lost 6 bases; unmatched junction nucleotides: 14. The CDR3: CSVESGQGNRDHGYTF. Written as DNA, the CDR3 is TGCAGCGTTGAGTCGGGACAGGGAAATAGAGACCATGGCTACACCTTC. The entire variable domain, with the rest obtained from reference TRBV29-1 and TRBJ1-2, is as follows: SAVISQKPSRDICQRGTSLTIQCQVDSQVTMMFWYRQQPGQSLTLIATANQGSEATYESGFVIDKFPISRPNLTFSTLTVSNMSPEDSSIYLCSVESGQGNRDHGYTFGSGTRLTVV.

The V call is TRBV7-6, the J call TRBJ2-1; 7 nucleotides match TRBD2. The CDR3 is 16 residues long. J gave up 2 bases and V 4 bases, and 8 bases lay outside the gene matches. CDR1 and CDR2 from the germline V gene are SGHVS and FNYEAQ. The CDR3 protein is CASSSHPGTTYNEQFF. The CDR3 nucleotides are TGTGCCAGCAGCTCTCACCCCGGGACTACCTACAATGAGCAGTTCTTC. The full variable domain, with the rest looked up from reference TRBV7-6 and TRBJ2-1, is GAGVSQSPRYKVTKRGQDVALRCDPISGHVSLYWYRQALGQGPEFLTYFNYEAQQDKSGLPNDRFSAERPEGSISTLTIQRTEQRDSAMYRCASSSHPGTTYNEQFFGPGTRLTVL.

The V call is TRBV7-9, the J call TRBJ2-7, with a weak D call TRBD2 (5 bases). V lost 4 bases and J lost 5, with 21 bases in between. Per the germline V gene, CDR1 is SEHNR and CDR2 is FQNEAQ (reference sequence). The CDR3 loop spans 16 amino acids. As DNA, the CDR3 is TGTGCCAGCAGCTCCCGACTGCCGGGAAAAGGGAACGAGCAGTACTTC. Its protein product is CASSSRLPGKGNEQYF.